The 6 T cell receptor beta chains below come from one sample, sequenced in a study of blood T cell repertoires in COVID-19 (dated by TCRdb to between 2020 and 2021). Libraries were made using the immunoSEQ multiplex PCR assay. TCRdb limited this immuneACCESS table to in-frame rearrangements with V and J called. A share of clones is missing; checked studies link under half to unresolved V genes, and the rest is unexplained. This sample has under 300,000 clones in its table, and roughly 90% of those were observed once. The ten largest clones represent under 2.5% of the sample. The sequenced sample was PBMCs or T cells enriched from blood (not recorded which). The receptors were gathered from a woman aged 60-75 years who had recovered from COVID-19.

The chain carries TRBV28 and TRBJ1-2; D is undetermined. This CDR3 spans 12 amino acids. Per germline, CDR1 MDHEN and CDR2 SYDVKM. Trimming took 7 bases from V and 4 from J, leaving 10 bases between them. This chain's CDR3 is CASTDRVYGYTF. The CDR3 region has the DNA TGTGCCAGCACCGATCGGGTCTATGGCTACACCTTC.

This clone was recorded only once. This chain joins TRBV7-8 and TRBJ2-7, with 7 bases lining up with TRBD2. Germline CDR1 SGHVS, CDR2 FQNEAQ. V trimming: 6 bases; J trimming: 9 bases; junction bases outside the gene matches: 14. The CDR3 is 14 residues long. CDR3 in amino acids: CASRPSGSSSGQYF. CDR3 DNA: TGTGCCAGCAGACCTAGCGGAAGCTCATCGGGGCAGTACTTC.

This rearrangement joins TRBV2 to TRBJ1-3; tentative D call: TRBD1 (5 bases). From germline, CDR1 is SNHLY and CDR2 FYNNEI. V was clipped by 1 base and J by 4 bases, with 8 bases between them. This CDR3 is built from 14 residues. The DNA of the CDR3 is TGTGCCAGCAGTGAAGGATACAGGGGAAACACCATATATTTT. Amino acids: CASSEGYRGNTIYF.

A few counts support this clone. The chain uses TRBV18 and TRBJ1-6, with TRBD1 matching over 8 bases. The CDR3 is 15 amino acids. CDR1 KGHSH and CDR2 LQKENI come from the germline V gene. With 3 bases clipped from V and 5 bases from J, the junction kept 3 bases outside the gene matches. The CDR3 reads CASSPGQGNNSPLHF. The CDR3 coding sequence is TGTGCCAGCTCACCCGGACAGGGCAATAATTCACCCCTCCACTTT.

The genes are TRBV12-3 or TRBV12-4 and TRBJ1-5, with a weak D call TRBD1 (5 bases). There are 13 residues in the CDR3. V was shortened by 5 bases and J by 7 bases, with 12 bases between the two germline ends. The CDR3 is CASSPSQGQPQHF. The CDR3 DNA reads TGTGCCAGCAGTCCAAGCCAGGGACAGCCCCAGCATTTT.

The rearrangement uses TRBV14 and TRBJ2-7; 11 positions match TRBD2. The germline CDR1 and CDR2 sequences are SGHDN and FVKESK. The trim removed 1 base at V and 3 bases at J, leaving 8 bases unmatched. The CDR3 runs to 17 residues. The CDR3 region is CASSQGLLAGGNYEQYF. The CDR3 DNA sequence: TGTGCCAGCAGCCAAGGACTTCTAGCGGGGGGTAACTACGAGCAGTACTTC. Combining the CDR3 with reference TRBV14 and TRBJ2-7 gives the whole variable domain EAGVTQFPSHSVIEKGQTVTLRCDPISGHDNLYWYRRVMGKEIKFLLHFVKESKQDESGMPNNRFLAERTGGTYSTLKVQPAELEDSGVYFCASSQGLLAGGNYEQYFGPGTRLTVT.